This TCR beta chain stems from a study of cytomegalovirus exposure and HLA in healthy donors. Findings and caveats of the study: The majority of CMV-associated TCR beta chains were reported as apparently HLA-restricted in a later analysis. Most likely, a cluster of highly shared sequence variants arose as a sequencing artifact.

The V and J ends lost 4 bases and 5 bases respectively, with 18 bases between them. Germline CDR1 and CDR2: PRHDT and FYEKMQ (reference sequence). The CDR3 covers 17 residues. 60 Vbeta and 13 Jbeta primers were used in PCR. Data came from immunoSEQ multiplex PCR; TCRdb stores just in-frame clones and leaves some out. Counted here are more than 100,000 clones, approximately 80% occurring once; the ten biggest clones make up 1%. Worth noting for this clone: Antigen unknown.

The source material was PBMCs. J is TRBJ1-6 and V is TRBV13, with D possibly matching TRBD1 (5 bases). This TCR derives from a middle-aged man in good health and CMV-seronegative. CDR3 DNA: TGTGCCAGCAGCTCCCCCCGGGGGGGGACCGATAATTCACCCCTCCACTTT. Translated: CASSSPRGGTDNSPLHF.